This T cell receptor beta chain was obtained from a study of T cell responses to AZD1222 COVID-19 vaccine. General study points: Mostly white British, mostly female donors; authors suggested clonal diversity may be underestimated.

TCRdb's table, derived via immunoSEQ multiplex PCR, lists solely in-frame clones and lacks some. This table holds some 140,000 clones, around 90% found once. A word on this clone: Its antigen remains unidentified.

The TCR was taken from an adult who received the AZD1222 COVID-19 vaccine. The sample was peripheral blood, taken 28 days after the second AZD1222 dose.

Here the CDR3 reads CATRLEKRGETQYF. The CDR3 DNA is TGTGCCACCAGACTGGAGAAGCGCGGAGAGACCCAGTACTTC. The gene calls are TRBV10-3 and TRBJ2-5; D gene unclear. The CDR3 spans 14 residues. Trimming stripped 10 bases from V and 4 bases from J, with 19 bases between. Germline V gives CDR1 ENHRY, CDR2 SYGVKD.